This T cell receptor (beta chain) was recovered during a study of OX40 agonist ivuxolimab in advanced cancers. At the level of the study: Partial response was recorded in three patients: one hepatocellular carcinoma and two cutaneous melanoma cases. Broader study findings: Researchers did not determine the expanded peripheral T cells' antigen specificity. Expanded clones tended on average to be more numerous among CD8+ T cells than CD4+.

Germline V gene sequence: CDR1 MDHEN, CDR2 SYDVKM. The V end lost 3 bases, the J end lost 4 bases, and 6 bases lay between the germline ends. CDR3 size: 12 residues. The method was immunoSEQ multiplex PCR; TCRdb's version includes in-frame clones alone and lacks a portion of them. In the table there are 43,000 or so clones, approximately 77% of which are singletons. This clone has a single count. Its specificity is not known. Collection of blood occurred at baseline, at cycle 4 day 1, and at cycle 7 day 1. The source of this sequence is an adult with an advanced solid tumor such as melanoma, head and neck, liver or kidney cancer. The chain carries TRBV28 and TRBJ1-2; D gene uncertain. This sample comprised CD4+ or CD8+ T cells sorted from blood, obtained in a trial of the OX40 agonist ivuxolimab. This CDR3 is CASSFAAYGYTF. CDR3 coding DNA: TGTGCCAGCAGTTTCGCAGCCTATGGCTACACCTTC.